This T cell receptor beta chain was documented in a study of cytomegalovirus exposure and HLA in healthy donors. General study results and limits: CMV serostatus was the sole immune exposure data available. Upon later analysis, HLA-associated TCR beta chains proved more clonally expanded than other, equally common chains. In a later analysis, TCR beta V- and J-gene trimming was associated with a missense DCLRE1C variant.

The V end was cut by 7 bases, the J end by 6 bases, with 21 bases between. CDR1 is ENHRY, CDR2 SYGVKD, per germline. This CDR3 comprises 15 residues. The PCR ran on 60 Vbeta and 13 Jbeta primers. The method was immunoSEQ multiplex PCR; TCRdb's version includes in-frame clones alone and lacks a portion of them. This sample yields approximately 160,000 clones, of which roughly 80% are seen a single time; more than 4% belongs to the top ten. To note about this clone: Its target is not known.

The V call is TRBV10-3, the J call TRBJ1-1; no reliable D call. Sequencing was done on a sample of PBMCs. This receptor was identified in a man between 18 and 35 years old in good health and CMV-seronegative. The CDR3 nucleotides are TGTGCCATCAAATTAATCCCGGGGAAATCTCCTGAAGCTTTCTTT. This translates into CAIKLIPGKSPEAFF.